This entry lists 13 T cell receptor beta chains sequenced from one sample in a study of blood T cell repertoires in COVID-19. Measured with immunoSEQ multiplex PCR; TCRdb has only the in-frame clones, and not every one. The sample lists approximately 200,000 clones, around 84% occurring once. The sample consisted of peripheral blood. The receptors originated from an older woman who had recovered from COVID-19.

V usage is TRBV19 and J usage is TRBJ2-5; possibly TRBD1 for D (6 bases). Germline CDR1 is LNHDA and CDR2 is SQIVND (reference sequence). The CDR3 runs to 14 residues. V lost 1 base and J 4 bases, leaving 10 bases between the germline ends. CDR3 sequence reads: CASSIGGQRETQYF. The DNA of the CDR3 is TGTGCCAGTAGTATAGGTGGACAGCGAGAGACCCAGTACTTC.

This clone appeared a few times. This rearrangement joins TRBV4-2 to TRBJ1-6; no clear D gene. Trimming took 4 bases from V and 7 from J, leaving 8 bases between them. Germline CDR1 reads LGHNA; CDR2 reads YNFKEQ. This CDR3 has 13 residues. As DNA, the CDR3 is TGTGCCAGCAGCCGGGAGGACAATTCACCCCTCCACTTT. This codes for CASSREDNSPLHF.

The chain couples TRBV4-1 to TRBJ2-7, with TRBD2 as a possible D gene (7 bases). Trimming pared 1 base from V and 5 bases from J, leaving 15 bases between. This CDR3 is built from 15 residues. Germline V gene sequence: CDR1 MGHRA, CDR2 YSYEKL. CDR3 amino acids: CASSQVPGGRDEQYF. CDR3 sequence (DNA): TGCGCCAGCAGCCAAGTCCCGGGGGGCCGTGACGAGCAGTACTTC.

J is TRBJ2-1 and V is TRBV27; 11 bases line up with TRBD2. Germline V gives CDR1 MNHEY, CDR2 SMNVEV (reference sequence). V lost 0 bases, J lost 9 bases, and 4 bases stayed unmatched. The CDR3 is 15 amino acids. The CDR3: CASSLSLAGGPEQFF. CDR3 nucleotides: TGTGCCAGCAGTTTATCCCTAGCGGGGGGTCCTGAGCAGTTCTTC.

The gene calls are TRBV7-2 and TRBJ1-2; a possible D gene is TRBD1 (6 bases). V lost 5 bases and J 5 bases, leaving 12 bases between the germline ends. CDR1 and CDR2 (germline): SGHTA, FQGNSA. The CDR3 totals 13 residues. The CDR3 DNA follows: TGTGCCAGCAGCCCCGGACAGAGGTATGGCTACACCTTC. Amino acid sequence: CASSPGQRYGYTF.

V and J are TRBV2 and TRBJ2-7; a weak D match, TRBD1 (6 bases). Germline V gene lookup returns CDR1 SNHLY and CDR2 FYNNEI. The CDR3 is 14 amino acids. Trimming stripped 2 bases from V and 4 bases from J, with 12 bases between. DNA for the CDR3: TGTGCCAGCAGTGAACAGGGGAAGAGGTACGAGCAGTACTTC. Residues: CASSEQGKRYEQYF.

The CDR3 sequence: CASSSLGGGPRGEQFF. DNA for the CDR3: TGTGCCAGCAGTTCCCTCGGCGGGGGGCCTAGGGGTGAGCAGTTCTTC. The gene calls are TRBV5-6 and TRBJ2-1; 8 bases map to TRBD2. V shed 5 bases and J 9 bases; nucleotides not matched to a gene: 16. The V gene's germline CDR1 is SGHDT and CDR2 YYEEEE. The CDR3 spans 16 residues. The full variable domain, with the rest looked up from reference TRBV5-6 and TRBJ2-1, is DAGVTQSPTHLIKTRGQQVTLRCSPKSGHDTVSWYQQALGQGPQFIFQYYEEEERQRGNFPDRFSGHQFPNYSSELNVNALLLGDSALYLCASSSLGGGPRGEQFFGPGTRLTVL.

The chain uses TRBV25-1 and TRBJ1-4; 9 nucleotides match TRBD1. Germline V gene sequence: CDR1 MGHDK, CDR2 SYGVNS. J lost 8 bases, V lost 6 bases, and 4 bases had no gene match. The CDR3 has 13 residues. The CDR3 nucleotides are TGTGCCAGCAGAGACACAGGGGGCGAAAAACTGTTTTTT. Translated, it gives CASRDTGGEKLFF. Combining the CDR3 with reference TRBV25-1 and TRBJ1-4 gives the whole variable domain EADIYQTPRYLVIGTGKKITLECSQTMGHDKMYWYQQDPGMELHLIHYSYGVNSTEKGDLSSESTVSRIRTEHFPLTLESARPSHTSQYLCASRDTGGEKLFFGSGTQLSVL.

This clone was observed a single time. V usage is TRBV6-5 and J usage is TRBJ2-1, with D perhaps TRBD1 (5 bases). Germline V gene lookup returns CDR1 MNHEY and CDR2 SVGAGI. V dropped 6 bases and J dropped 7 bases, with 16 bases sitting between them. CDR3 length equals 14 residues. The CDR3 DNA is TGTGCCAGCAGCGACCTCCGGAAGGGGAATGAGCAGTTCTTC. This codes for CASSDLRKGNEQFF.

The J gene is TRBJ1-2, the V gene TRBV12-3 or TRBV12-4; 9 bases are a match to TRBD1. The CDR3 length is 12 residues. V shed 6 bases and J 5 bases; nucleotides not matched to a gene: 1. CDR3: CASSGQGYGYTF. The CDR3 DNA reads TGTGCCAGCAGCGGACAGGGGTATGGCTACACCTTC.

The J gene is TRBJ1-1, the V gene TRBV7-9; D ambiguous. The CDR3 is 11 residues long. The germline gives CDR1 SEHNR, CDR2 FQNEAQ (reference sequence). V lost 4 bases and J 5 bases, leaving 5 bases between the germline ends. The CDR3 here is CASSSVTEAFF. The CDR3 DNA is TGTGCCAGCAGCTCTGTTACTGAAGCTTTCTTT.

The chain joins TRBV12-3 or TRBV12-4 to TRBJ2-7; unclear D gene. This CDR3 has 12 amino acids. Trimming pared 2 bases from V and 3 bases from J, leaving 5 bases between. CDR3 coding DNA: TGTGCCAGCAGTTTATCGTACTACGAGCAGTACTTC. Protein: CASSLSYYEQYF.

The chain links TRBV24-1 to TRBJ1-5, with TRBD1 identical over 9 bases. The junction had 7 bases not matched to a gene; V was cut back by 8 bases and J by 6 bases. From germline, CDR1 is KGHDR and CDR2 SFDVKD. CDR3 length: 14 amino acids. This chain's CDR3 is CATNEQGAGQPQHF. CDR3 coding DNA: TGTGCCACCAATGAACAGGGGGCAGGTCAGCCCCAGCATTTT.